This TCR beta chain was obtained from a study of CD8 T cells in ankylosing spondylitis. TCRdb analysed the 5' RACE reads with MiXCR anew, one entry per CDR3 protein. The sample has fewer than 550,000 distinct CDR3 sequences, approximately 5% seen once. Study observations and caveats: One TCR beta motif, made up of fewer than 10 highly homologous variants, appeared characteristic of ankylosing spondylitis blood. Disease-linked clones were CD8+ and relatively rare in peripheral blood. Significant enrichment of disease-linked clones was reportedly seen in matched ankylosing spondylitis synovial fluid.

The CDR3 is 15 residues long. Germline loops: CDR1 SQVTM, CDR2 ANQGSEA. Between the trimmed V and J ends, which lost 1 base and 2 bases, there was a span of 13 bases. This clonotype appeared many times. What it binds is not known. The chain employs TRBV29-1 and TRBJ2-3; the D gene is possibly TRBD2 (6 bases). This TCR derives from a male donor with ankylosing spondylitis. The sequenced sample was blood, either unsorted or a sorted T cell fraction (not recorded which). The CDR3 spells CSVEVWDFFTDTQYF. The CDR3 DNA is TGCAGCGTTGAAGTCTGGGACTTTTTCACAGATACGCAGTATTTT.